This T cell receptor (beta chain) was obtained from a study of shared T cell receptors in the human thymus. Clones were read by immunoSEQ multiplex PCR, and TCRdb kept only the in-frame ones, dropping some. The sample lists hundreds of thousands of clones, approximately 95% occurring once. The germline V and J ends were trimmed by 3 bases and 4 bases, with 7 bases remaining between them. The CDR3 contains 13 residues. Germline V lookup: CDR1 LNHNV, CDR2 YYDKDF (reference sequence). The chain couples TRBV15 to TRBJ1-5; D gene ambiguous. Sequencing used thymocytes. The TCR sequence derives from a human donor. The CDR3 sequence: CATSRTINQPQHF. DNA for the CDR3: TGTGCCACCAGCAGGACCATAAATCAGCCCCAGCATTTT.